Sequencing of this TCR beta chain was carried out in a study of cytomegalovirus exposure and HLA in healthy donors. Primers for the PCR totalled 60 Vbeta and 13 Jbeta. Sequencing used immunoSEQ multiplex PCR; TCRdb keeps in-frame clones, though not all of them. This table has fewer than 150,000 clones, 80% appearing once. This clone was seen once. Its matching antigen is unknown. Overall study findings and caveats: A later analysis showed HLA-associated TCR beta chains outstripping equally common others in clonal expansion.

The germline CDR1 and CDR2 sequences are SEHNR and FQNEAQ (reference sequence). This CDR3 contains 14 residues. V lost 4 bases, J lost 5 bases, and 14 bases lay in between. Sequencing was performed on PBMCs. This receptor was taken from a female donor in good health and CMV-seropositive. The J gene is TRBJ1-1, the V gene TRBV7-9; unclear D gene. CDR3 amino acids: CASSSLEGRTEAFF. Written as DNA, the CDR3 is TGTGCCAGCAGCTCCTTAGAGGGTAGGACTGAAGCTTTCTTT.